The 20 T cell receptor beta chains reported below all come from one sample, sequenced in a study of shared clonotypes between healthy human individuals. Data came from immunoSEQ multiplex PCR; TCRdb stores just in-frame clones and leaves some out. The sample has about 580,000 clones, roughly 98% seen once. CD45RO negativity and positive selection for CCR7 defined naive CD8 cells, a population that excluded terminally differentiated effector memory CD45RA+ cells. The sample was naive CD8+ T cells sorted from blood. Receptor source: a man aged 30 to 45 in good health.

This chain uses TRBV10-1 with TRBJ2-3; D is uncertain. Trimming left V 3 bases short and J 1 base short, with 14 bases between. This CDR3 spans 16 amino acids. Looked up from germline, CDR1 is WNHNN and CDR2 is SYGVQD (reference sequence). CDR3 residues: CASSDSGRVGTDTQYF. The CDR3 region has the DNA TGCGCCAGCAGTGATTCCGGCCGGGTTGGCACAGATACGCAGTATTTT.

The chain is built from TRBV29-1 and TRBJ2-3, with 12 positions matching TRBD2. Germline V gene sequence: CDR1 SQVTM, CDR2 ANQGSEA. The CDR3 runs 13 residues. The V and J ends lost 7 bases and 3 bases, in that order; junction bases with no gene match: 2. CDR3 DNA sequence: TGCAGCGGCACTAGCGGGAGGACAGATACGCAGTATTTT. It codes for CSGTSGRTDTQYF.

The chain employs TRBV9 and TRBJ2-2; TRBD2 aligns across 9 bases. In germline, CDR1 is SGDLS, CDR2 YYNGEE. V lost 3 bases to trimming and J lost 3 bases; unmatched junction nucleotides: 6. This CDR3 spans 16 amino acids. The CDR3 reads CASSGGLALYTGELFF. CDR3 DNA: TGTGCCAGCAGCGGAGGACTAGCGCTCTACACCGGGGAGCTGTTTTTT.

The rearrangement joins TRBV7-9 to TRBJ2-3; D is unclear. Germline V gene data show CDR1 as SEHNR and CDR2 as FQNEAQ (reference sequence). The CDR3 totals 12 residues. With 8 bases removed from V and 2 bases from J, the gap between germline ends came to 8 bases. CDR3 sequence (DNA): TGTGCCAGCGGATATGACACAGATACGCAGTATTTT. Translated: CASGYDTDTQYF.

The gene calls are TRBV13 and TRBJ2-2; D may be TRBD2 (5 bases). The CDR3 sequence is 15 residues long. V shed 5 bases and J shed 1 base, with 11 bases lying between them. Germline-derived CDR1 and CDR2 are PRHDT and FYEKMQ (reference sequence). The CDR3 region is CASSRISGNTGELFF. In DNA form, the CDR3 reads TGTGCCAGCAGCAGGATAAGCGGGAACACCGGGGAGCTGTTTTTT.

J is TRBJ1-1 and V is TRBV7-9, with 9 positions matching TRBD1. There are 15 residues in the CDR3. Per germline, CDR1 SEHNR and CDR2 FQNEAQ (reference sequence). V was clipped by 1 base and J by 1 base; unmatched bases: 1. The CDR3 bases are TGTGCCAGCAGCTTAGTGGGACAGGGGAACACTGAAGCTTTCTTT. As protein: CASSLVGQGNTEAFF.

The CDR3 sequence: CASSQGPLAAYEQYF. Here the CDR3 DNA reads TGCGCCAGCAGCCAAGGACCTCTAGCGGCCTACGAGCAGTACTTC. The chain employs TRBV4-1 and TRBJ2-7; 7 bases line up with TRBD2. V lost 1 base and J lost 2; bases outside the gene matches: 5. Germline-derived CDR1 and CDR2 are MGHRA and YSYEKL. The CDR3 totals 15 residues.

The genes are TRBV4-1 and TRBJ2-1, with 13 nucleotides matching TRBD2. The CDR3 is 16 amino acids. The V and J ends lost 6 bases and 9 bases, in that order; junction bases with no gene match: 11. Per the germline V gene, CDR1 is MGHRA and CDR2 is YSYEKL. The CDR3 DNA reads TGCGCCAGCAGACACTATTGGACTAGCGGGAGTACTGAGCAGTTCTTC. Translation: CASRHYWTSGSTEQFF.

The chain couples TRBV13 to TRBJ2-7; TRBD1 matches 9 bases. Looked up from germline, CDR1 is PRHDT and CDR2 is FYEKMQ (reference sequence). V was clipped by 4 bases and J by 4 bases; unmatched bases: 5. CDR3 length: 14 residues. The DNA for the CDR3 is TGTGCCAGCAGCTCCGGGACAGGGATATACGAGCAGTACTTC. The encoded protein is CASSSGTGIYEQYF.

This sequence joins TRBV9 and TRBJ1-2; TRBD1 aligns across 9 bases. This CDR3 has 15 amino acids. V was pared by 0 bases and J by 7 bases, with 7 bases of the junction left unmatched. Germline CDR1 reads SGDLS; CDR2 reads YYNGEE. The CDR3 coding sequence is TGTGCCAGCAGCGTAGGGACAGGGGAAGACATTGGCTACACCTTC. Translating it yields CASSVGTGEDIGYTF.

This sequence joins TRBV5-6 and TRBJ2-7; no clear D. The CDR3 is 12 residues long. Looked up from germline, CDR1 is SGHDT and CDR2 is YYEEEE. Trimming stripped 4 bases from V and 3 bases from J, with 8 bases between. The CDR3: CASSPGDYEQYF. CDR3 bases: TGTGCCAGCAGCCCCGGAGACTACGAGCAGTACTTC.

This chain links TRBV9 with TRBJ1-1, with D possibly TRBD1 on 5 matching bases. The CDR3 totals 15 residues. CDR1 and CDR2 (germline): SGDLS, YYNGEE. V was pared by 1 base and J by 1 base, with 11 bases between. CDR3 DNA: TGTGCCAGCAGCGTACTGGGACGGGGGAACACTGAAGCTTTCTTT. Protein product: CASSVLGRGNTEAFF.

The genes are TRBV6-1 and TRBJ1-2; D is ambiguous. This CDR3 region has 12 residues. The germline gives CDR1 MNHNS, CDR2 SASEGT. Trimming took off 8 bases at V and 6 bases at J, with 13 bases between the two ends. The CDR3 sequence: CASLSAYNGYTF. The CDR3 nucleotides read TGTGCCAGCCTATCAGCATACAATGGCTACACCTTC.

The J gene is TRBJ2-1, the V gene TRBV5-1; 9 bases fit TRBD2. The germline V gene encodes CDR1 SGHRS and CDR2 YFSETQ. V was pared by 2 bases and J by 9 bases, with 9 bases of the junction left unmatched. The CDR3 has 15 residues. The CDR3 reads CASSLDPGLAGEQFF. CDR3 sequence (DNA): TGCGCCAGCAGCTTAGATCCGGGACTAGCCGGTGAGCAGTTCTTC.

The chain has TRBV27 and TRBJ2-1; 8 bases match TRBD2. Germline V gene lookup returns CDR1 MNHEY and CDR2 SMNVEV (reference sequence). This CDR3 has 14 residues. V was pared by 3 bases and J by 9 bases, with 7 bases of the junction left unmatched. The CDR3 DNA sequence: TGTGCCAGCAGTTTTGCCAGCGGGAGCTTTGAGCAGTTCTTC. Translating it yields CASSFASGSFEQFF.

V gene TRBV27 combines with J gene TRBJ1-2, with a tentative D call TRBD1 (5 bases). Germline-derived CDR1 and CDR2 are MNHEY and SMNVEV (reference sequence). The CDR3 totals 12 residues. V lost 2 bases to trimming and J lost 8 bases, with 9 bases between them. The CDR3 nucleotides read TGTGCCAGCAGTTTAGCAGGGAGGGGCTACACCTTC. Its protein is CASSLAGRGYTF.

This chain uses TRBV4-1 with TRBJ2-7, with D perhaps TRBD2 (6 bases). Germline loops: CDR1 MGHRA, CDR2 YSYEKL. The length of the CDR3 is 15 residues. Deletions cut 4 bases from V and 2 bases from J, with 15 bases between. The CDR3 reads CASSLRGASTYEQYF. In nucleotides, the CDR3 is TGCGCCAGCAGCCTCCGCGGGGCATCGACCTACGAGCAGTACTTC.

This clone was seen once. V gene TRBV7-6 combines with J gene TRBJ2-2; TRBD1 agrees at 9 bases. Germline-derived CDR1 and CDR2 are SGHVS and FNYEAQ. The V gene end was trimmed by 2 bases and the J gene end by 3 bases; junction bases not matched to a gene: 1. The CDR3 has 15 residues. The CDR3 region has the DNA TGTGCCAGCAGCTTAACAGGGGGCGACACCGGGGAGCTGTTTTTT. Residues: CASSLTGGDTGELFF.

The chain is built from TRBV5-1 and TRBJ2-7; TRBD2 aligns across 7 bases. The CDR3 spans 15 residues. V was clipped by 4 bases and J by 0 bases; unmatched bases: 7. Per the germline V gene, CDR1 is SGHRS and CDR2 is YFSETQ. The CDR3 DNA reads TGCGCCAGCAGCCTGGCCGGACTAGACTCCTACGAGCAGTACTTC. Its translation is CASSLAGLDSYEQYF. The variable domain in full, completed from reference TRBV5-1 and TRBJ2-7, reads KAGVTQTPRYLIKTRGQQVTLSCSPISGHRSVSWYQQTPGQGLQFLFEYFSETQRNKGNFPGRFSGRQFSNSRSEMNVSTLELGDSALYLCASSLAGLDSYEQYFGPGTRLTVT.

Note on this clone: In the same sample, other DNA sequences code for this CDR3. V gene TRBV27 combines with J gene TRBJ2-7, with a weak D call TRBD1 (5 bases). The V gene's germline CDR1 is MNHEY and CDR2 SMNVEV (reference sequence). V was shortened by 8 bases and J by 1 base, with 12 bases between the two germline ends. CDR3 length: 13 residues. The CDR3 sequence is CASSIRVSYEQYF. CDR3 bases: TGTGCCAGCTCAATCAGGGTATCCTACGAGCAGTACTTC.